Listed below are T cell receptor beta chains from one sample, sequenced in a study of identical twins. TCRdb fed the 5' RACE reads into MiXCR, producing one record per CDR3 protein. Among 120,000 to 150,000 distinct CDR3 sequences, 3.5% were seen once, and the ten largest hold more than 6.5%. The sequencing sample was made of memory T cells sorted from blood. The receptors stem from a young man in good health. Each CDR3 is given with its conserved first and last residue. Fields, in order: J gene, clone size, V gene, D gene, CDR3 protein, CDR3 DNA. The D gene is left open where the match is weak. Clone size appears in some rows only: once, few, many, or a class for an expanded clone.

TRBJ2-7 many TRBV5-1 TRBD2 CASSLAGSGGYEQYF TGCGCCAGCAGCTTGGCAGGGAGCGGGGGCTACGAGCAGTACTTC
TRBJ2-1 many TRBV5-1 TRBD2 CASGREGNEQFF TGCGCCAGCGGGCGGGAGGGGAATGAGCAGTTCTTC
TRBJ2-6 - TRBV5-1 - CASSLARGGANVLTF TGCGCCAGCAGCTTGGCCCGGGGGGGGGCCAACGTCCTGACTTTC
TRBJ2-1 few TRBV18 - CASSPPRLNSYNEQFF TGTGCCAGCTCACCACCGCGGTTAAACTCCTACAATGAGCAGTTCTTC
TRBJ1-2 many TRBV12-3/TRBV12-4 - CASQLSGLGGYTF TGTGCCAGTCAGCTCTCAGGGCTTGGGGGCTACACCTTC
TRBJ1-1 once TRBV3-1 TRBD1 CASSRRDRGEAFF TGTGCCAGCAGCCGACGGGACAGGGGGGAAGCTTTCTTT
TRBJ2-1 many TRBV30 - CAWRLAGMLSDEQFF TGTGCCTGGAGATTGGCCGGGATGCTCAGCGATGAGCAGTTCTTC
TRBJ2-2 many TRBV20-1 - CSARNAEIANTGELFF TGCAGTGCTAGAAACGCAGAGATCGCGAACACCGGGGAGCTGTTTTTT
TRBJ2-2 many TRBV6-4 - CASSEGATGELFF TGTGCCAGCAGTGAAGGGGCCACCGGGGAGCTGTTTTTT
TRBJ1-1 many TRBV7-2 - CASSSRSRSTEAFF TGTGCCAGCAGCTCCCGTTCACGTAGCACTGAAGCTTTCTTT
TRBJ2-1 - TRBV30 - CAWSGADEQFF TGTGCCTGGAGTGGGGCGGATGAGCAGTTCTTC
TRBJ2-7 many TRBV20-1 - CSARALSYEQYF TGCAGTGCTAGGGCCCTCTCCTACGAGCAGTACTTC
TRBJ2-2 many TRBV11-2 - CASSLVLRRTGELFF TGTGCCAGCAGCTTAGTATTGAGGAGAACCGGGGAGCTGTTTTTT
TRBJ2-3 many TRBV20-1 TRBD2 CSASGLAGGGDTQYF TGCAGTGCATCGGGACTAGCGGGAGGCGGGGATACGCAGTATTTT
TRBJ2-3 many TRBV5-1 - CASSLAGFTDTQYF TGCGCCAGCAGCTTGGCAGGTTTTACAGATACGCAGTATTTT
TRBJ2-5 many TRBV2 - CASSERVRDEETQYF TGTGCCAGCAGTGAAAGGGTTAGGGACGAAGAGACCCAGTACTTC
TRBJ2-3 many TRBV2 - CASNHPARDTQYF TGTGCCAGCAACCATCCCGCGAGGGATACGCAGTATTTT
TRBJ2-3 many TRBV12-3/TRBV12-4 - CASSEDNPSDTQYF TGTGCCAGCAGTGAAGACAACCCCTCCGATACGCAGTATTTT
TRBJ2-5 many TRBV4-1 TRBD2 CASSQGGGGQETQYF TGCGCCAGCAGCCAAGGAGGCGGGGGCCAAGAGACCCAGTACTTC
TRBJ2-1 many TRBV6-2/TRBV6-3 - CASTRTPSYNEQFF TGTGCCAGCACCAGGACACCGTCCTACAATGAGCAGTTCTTC
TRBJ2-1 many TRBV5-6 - CASSLPGGPGQFF TGTGCCAGCAGCTTACCAGGGGGGCCGGGGCAGTTCTTC
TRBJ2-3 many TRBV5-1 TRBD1 CASSYTGEMGTQYF TGCGCCAGCAGTTATACAGGGGAGATGGGGACGCAGTATTTT
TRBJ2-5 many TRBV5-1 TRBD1 CASSLGYRGRAETQYF TGCGCCAGCAGCCTCGGCTACAGGGGGCGCGCGGAGACCCAGTACTTC
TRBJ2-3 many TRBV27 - CASRPYADTQYF TGTGCCAGCAGGCCTTATGCAGATACGCAGTATTTT
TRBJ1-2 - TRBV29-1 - CSVGNGYTF TGCAGCGTAGGTAATGGCTACACCTTC
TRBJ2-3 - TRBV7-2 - CASSGTSANTQYF TGTGCCAGCTCCGGGACTTCGGCAAATACGCAGTATTTT
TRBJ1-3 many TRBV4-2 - CASSQEVSSPGRMSSGNTIYF TGTGCCAGCAGCCAAGAAGTCAGTAGTCCCGGACGGATGAGCTCTGGAAACACCATATATTTT
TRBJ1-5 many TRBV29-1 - CSVSQRNDQPQHF TGCAGCGTTTCTCAGCGAAATGATCAGCCCCAGCATTTT
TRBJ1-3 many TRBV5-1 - CASSGETSGNTIYF TGCGCCAGCAGTGGAGAGACGTCTGGAAACACCATATATTTT
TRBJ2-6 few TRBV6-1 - CASSEQLSGANVLTF TGTGCCAGCAGTGAACAGCTCTCTGGGGCCAACGTCCTGACTTTC
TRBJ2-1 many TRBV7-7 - CASSPIRGNEQFF TGTGCCAGCAGCCCAATAAGGGGCAATGAGCAGTTCTTC
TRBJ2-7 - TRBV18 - CASSPTLGGAEQYF TGTGCCAGCTCACCAACACTGGGGGGCGCCGAGCAGTACTTC
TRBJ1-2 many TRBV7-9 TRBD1 CASRELGQGFHGYTF TGTGCCAGCAGAGAATTAGGACAGGGATTTCATGGCTACACCTTC
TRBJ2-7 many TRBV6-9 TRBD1 CASSLGTGRMYEQYF TGTGCCAGCAGTTTGGGGACAGGGAGGATGTACGAGCAGTACTTC
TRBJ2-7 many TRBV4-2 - CASSQESGPLKPYEQYF TGTGCCAGCAGCCAAGAGTCCGGGCCCTTAAAACCTTACGAGCAGTACTTC
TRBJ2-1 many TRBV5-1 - CASSATVAYNNEQFF TGCGCCAGCAGCGCCACGGTGGCTTATAACAATGAGCAGTTCTTC
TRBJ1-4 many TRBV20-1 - CSAGAGVNEKLFF TGCAGTGCTGGCGCAGGCGTTAATGAAAAACTGTTTTTT
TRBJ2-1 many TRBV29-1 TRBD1 CSVVWDREKFF TGCAGCGTTGTGTGGGACAGGGAAAAGTTCTTC
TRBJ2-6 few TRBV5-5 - CASSRPPWEGANVLTF TGTGCCAGCAGCAGACCCCCCTGGGAGGGGGCCAACGTCCTGACTTTC
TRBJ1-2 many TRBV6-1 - CASSAGTLGRGYTF TGTGCCAGCAGTGCCGGGACACTAGGACGTGGCTACACCTTC
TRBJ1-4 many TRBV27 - CASATSRGFYEKLFF TGTGCCAGCGCTACGTCTCGAGGTTTCTATGAAAAACTGTTTTTT
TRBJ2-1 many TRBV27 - CASSFLGNYNEQFF TGTGCCAGCAGTTTCTTAGGGAACTACAATGAGCAGTTCTTC
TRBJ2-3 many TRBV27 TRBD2 CASRTIAGSLYTQYF TGTGCCAGCAGGACCATAGCGGGGTCGTTGTATACGCAGTATTTT
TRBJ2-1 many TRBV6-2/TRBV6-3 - CASSPGRRNEQFF TGTGCCAGCAGTCCTGGTCGGCGCAATGAGCAGTTCTTC
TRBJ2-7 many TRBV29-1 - CSIRRMGEQYF TGCAGCATCCGGAGAATGGGCGAGCAGTACTTC
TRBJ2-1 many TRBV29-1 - CSVEDFNEQFF TGCAGCGTCGAGGATTTCAATGAGCAGTTCTTC
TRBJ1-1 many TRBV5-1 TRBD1 CASSATGEGAFF TGCGCCAGCAGCGCCACAGGGGAGGGCGCTTTCTTT
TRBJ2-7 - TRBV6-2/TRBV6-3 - CASSSQTGSGIPREEQYF TGTGCCAGCAGTTCACAGACAGGGAGCGGGATCCCTCGCGAAGAGCAGTACTTC
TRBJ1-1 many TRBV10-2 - CASSGGNLNTEAFF TGCGCCAGCAGTGGGGGTAACTTGAACACTGAAGCTTTCTTT
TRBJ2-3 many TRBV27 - CASSRFPDTQYF TGTGCCAGCAGCCGATTCCCAGATACGCAGTATTTT
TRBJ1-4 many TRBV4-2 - CASSQDLGRANEKLFF TGTGCCAGCAGCCAAGATTTAGGTCGGGCTAATGAAAAACTGTTTTTT
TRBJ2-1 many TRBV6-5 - CASSYSRVGIGEQFF TGTGCCAGCAGTTACTCGAGAGTAGGGATTGGTGAGCAGTTCTTC
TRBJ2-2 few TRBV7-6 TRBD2 CASRGTSGRNGTGELFF TGTGCCAGCAGGGGGACTAGCGGGAGGAACGGCACCGGGGAGCTGTTTTTT
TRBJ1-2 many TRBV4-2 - CASSQDMGEDYGYTF TGTGCCAGCAGCCAAGATATGGGGGAGGACTATGGCTACACCTTC
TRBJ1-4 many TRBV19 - CASSISPGGREKLFF TGTGCCAGTAGTATAAGCCCTGGAGGAAGGGAAAAACTGTTTTTT
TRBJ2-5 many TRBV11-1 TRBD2 CASSSRLAGKETQYF TGTGCCAGCAGCTCAAGACTAGCGGGAAAAGAGACCCAGTACTTC
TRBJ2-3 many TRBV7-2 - CASSFGWTSDTQYF TGTGCCAGCAGCTTCGGGTGGACATCAGATACGCAGTATTTT
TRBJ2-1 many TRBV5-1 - CASSLGRDNEQFF TGTGCCAGCAGCTTAGGCAGGGACAATGAGCAGTTCTTC
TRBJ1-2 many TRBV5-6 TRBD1 CASSPGQGGTYGYTF TGTGCCAGCAGCCCCGGACAGGGGGGTACCTATGGCTACACCTTC